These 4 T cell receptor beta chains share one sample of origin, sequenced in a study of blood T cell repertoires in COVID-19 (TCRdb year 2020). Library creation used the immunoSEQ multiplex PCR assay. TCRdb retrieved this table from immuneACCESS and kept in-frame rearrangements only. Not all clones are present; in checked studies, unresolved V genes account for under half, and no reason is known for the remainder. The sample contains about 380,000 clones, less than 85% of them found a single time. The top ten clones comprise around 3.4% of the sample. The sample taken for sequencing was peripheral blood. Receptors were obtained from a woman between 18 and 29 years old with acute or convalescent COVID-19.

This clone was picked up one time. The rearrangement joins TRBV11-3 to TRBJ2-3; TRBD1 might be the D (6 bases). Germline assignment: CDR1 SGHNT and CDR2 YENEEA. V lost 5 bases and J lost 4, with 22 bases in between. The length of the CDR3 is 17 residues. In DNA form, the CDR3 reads TGTGCCAGCAGCCGCACCGGGACACCCTGCTGGCCAGATACGCAGTATTTT. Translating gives CASSRTGTPCWPDTQYF.

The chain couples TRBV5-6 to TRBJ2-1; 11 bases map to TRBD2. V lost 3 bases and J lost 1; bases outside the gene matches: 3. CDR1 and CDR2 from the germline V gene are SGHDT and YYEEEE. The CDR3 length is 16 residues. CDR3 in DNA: TGTGCCAGCAGCTCCGGGACTAGCGGTTCCTACAATGAGCAGTTCTTC. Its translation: CASSSGTSGSYNEQFF.

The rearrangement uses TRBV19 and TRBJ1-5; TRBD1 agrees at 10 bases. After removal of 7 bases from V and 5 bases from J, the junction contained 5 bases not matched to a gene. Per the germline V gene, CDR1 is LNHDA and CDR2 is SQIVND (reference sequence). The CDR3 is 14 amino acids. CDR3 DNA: TGTGCCAGTACTAGGGGACAGGGGTATCAGCCCCAGCATTTT. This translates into CASTRGQGYQPQHF.

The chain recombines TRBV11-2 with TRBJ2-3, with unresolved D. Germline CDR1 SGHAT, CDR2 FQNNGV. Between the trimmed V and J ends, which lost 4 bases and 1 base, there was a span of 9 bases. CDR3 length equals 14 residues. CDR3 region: CASSSPRGTDTQYF. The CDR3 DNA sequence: TGTGCCAGCAGCTCCCCAAGAGGCACAGATACGCAGTATTTT.